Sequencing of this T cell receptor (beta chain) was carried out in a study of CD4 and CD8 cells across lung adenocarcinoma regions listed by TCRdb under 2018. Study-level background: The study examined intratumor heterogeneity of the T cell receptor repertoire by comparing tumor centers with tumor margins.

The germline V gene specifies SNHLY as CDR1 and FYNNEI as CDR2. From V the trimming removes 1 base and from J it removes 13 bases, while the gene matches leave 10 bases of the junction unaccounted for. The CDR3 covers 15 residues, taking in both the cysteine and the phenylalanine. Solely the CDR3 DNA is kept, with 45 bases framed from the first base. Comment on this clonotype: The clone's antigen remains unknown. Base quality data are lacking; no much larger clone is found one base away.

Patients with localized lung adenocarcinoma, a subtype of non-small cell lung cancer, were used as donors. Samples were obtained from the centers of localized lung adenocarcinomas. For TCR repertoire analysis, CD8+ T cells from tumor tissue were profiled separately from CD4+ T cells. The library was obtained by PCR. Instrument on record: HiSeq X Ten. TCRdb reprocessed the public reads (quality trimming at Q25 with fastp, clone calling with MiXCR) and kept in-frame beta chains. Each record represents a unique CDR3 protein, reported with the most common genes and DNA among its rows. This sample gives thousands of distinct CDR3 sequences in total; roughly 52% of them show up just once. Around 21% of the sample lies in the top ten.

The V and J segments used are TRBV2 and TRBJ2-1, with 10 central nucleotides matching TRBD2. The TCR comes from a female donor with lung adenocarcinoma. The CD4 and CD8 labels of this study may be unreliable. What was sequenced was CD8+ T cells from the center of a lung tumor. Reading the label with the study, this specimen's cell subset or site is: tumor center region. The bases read TGTGCCAGCAGTGAAGGGACTAGCGGACAAGAGACCCAGTTCTTC. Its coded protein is CASSEGTSGQETQFF.